This TCR beta chain comes out of a study of metastatic and nonmetastatic thyroid tumors. Study background: It was across blood and tumor or nodule tissue from malignant and benign thyroid patients that repertoires were compared. Findings and limits, study-wide: Reports indicated that malignant thyroid tumors showed significantly higher TCR beta diversity than benign nodules did, in blood and tumor.

The authors' processing: Between-group CDR3 differences, defined by clinicopathological status, yielded a distant-metastasis classifier for papillary thyroid cancer. From the PCR reads, TCRdb re-called clones with MiXCR. The V and J calls follow TCRdb's processing rather than the paper's. The sample contains over 45,000 clones, approximately 20% of which appear only once. The V end was cut by 6 bases, the J end by 4 bases, with 15 bases between. CDR1 is LNHDA and CDR2 is SQIVND in the germline V gene (reference sequence). This CDR3 region has 14 residues. Before thyroid surgery, none of the patients had received any treatment. This clone came up a few times. Antigen specificity is unknown.

The specimen sequenced was blood. The chain employs TRBV19 and TRBJ2-5; D could derive from TRBD1 or TRBD2 (5 bases each). This TCR derives from a male donor with papillary thyroid cancer or a benign thyroid nodule (not recorded which). Some clones in this sample may be carry-over from other donors' samples. CDR3 coding DNA: TGTGCCAGTAGCCCCCCTAGGGACGTAGAGACCCAGTACTTC. Translated: CASSPPRDVETQYF.